This T cell receptor beta chain was identified in a study of cytomegalovirus exposure and HLA in healthy donors. Despite likely unrecorded immune exposures, the donors were nominally healthy at the time of sampling. Study findings and constraints: The study labeled 164 TCR beta chains cytomegalovirus-associated. Fewer than 20,000 TCR beta sequences were associated with HLA alleles at 0.05 false discovery rate in a later analysis.

To note about this clone: The antigen is not known.

Germline CDR1 is MNHEY and CDR2 is SVGAGI. The CDR3 extends over 15 amino acids. V gave up 0 bases and J gave up 4 bases; unmatched junction bases: 5. The PCR was carried out with 60 Vbeta primers and 13 Jbeta primers. The method was immunoSEQ multiplex PCR; TCRdb's version includes in-frame clones alone and lacks a portion of them. This sample's clone table lists 45,000 to 70,000 clones. Sequencing input: PBMCs. The rearrangement uses TRBV6-5 and TRBJ1-1; 7 nucleotides match TRBD1. The receptor was derived from a young woman in good health and CMV-seropositive. CDR3 nucleotide sequence: TGTGCCAGCAGTTACTCGACAGGGTGGGGCACTGAAGCTTTCTTT. Amino acid sequence: CASSYSTGWGTEAFF.